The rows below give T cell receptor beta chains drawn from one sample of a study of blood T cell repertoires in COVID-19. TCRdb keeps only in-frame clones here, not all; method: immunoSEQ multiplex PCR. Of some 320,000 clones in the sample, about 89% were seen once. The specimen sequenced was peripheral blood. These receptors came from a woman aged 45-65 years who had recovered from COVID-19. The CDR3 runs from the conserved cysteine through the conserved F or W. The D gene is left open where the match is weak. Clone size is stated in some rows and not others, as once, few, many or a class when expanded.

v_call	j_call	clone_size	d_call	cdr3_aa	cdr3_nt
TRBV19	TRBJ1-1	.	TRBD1	CASSIAGQGITEAFF	TGTGCCAGTAGTATAGCGGGACAGGGGATCACTGAAGCTTTCTTT
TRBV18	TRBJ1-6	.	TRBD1	CASSPSRDRNSPLHF	TGTGCCAGCTCACCCTCCCGGGACAGAAATTCACCCCTCCACTTT
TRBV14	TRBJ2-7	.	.	CASSLNSRYYEQYF	TGTGCCAGCAGCCTTAATTCGAGGTACTACGAGCAGTACTTC
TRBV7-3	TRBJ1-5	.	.	CASSLTGGLGQPQHF	TGTGCCAGCAGCTTAACCGGAGGGTTGGGTCAGCCCCAGCATTTT
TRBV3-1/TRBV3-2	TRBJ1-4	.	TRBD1	CASSQGTGGNEKLFF	TGTGCCAGCAGCCAAGGGACAGGGGGCAATGAAAAACTGTTTTTT
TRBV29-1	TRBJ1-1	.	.	CSVEEGAFF	TGCAGCGTAGAGGAGGGAGCTTTCTTT
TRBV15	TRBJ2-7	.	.	CATSIDRSYEQYF	TGTGCCACCAGCATTGACAGATCCTACGAGCAGTACTTC
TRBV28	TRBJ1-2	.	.	CASSRSGTNNYGYTF	TGTGCCAGCAGCCGATCCGGGACAAATAACTATGGCTACACCTTC
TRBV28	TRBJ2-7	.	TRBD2	CASRKTSSYEQYF	TGTGCCAGCAGAAAGACTAGCAGCTACGAGCAGTACTTC
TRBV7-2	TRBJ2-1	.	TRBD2	CASRSLSGGQFF	TGTGCCAGCAGATCCCTCTCGGGAGGGCAGTTCTTC
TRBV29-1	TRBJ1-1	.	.	CSVVQGRAFF	TGCAGCGTAGTACAGGGAAGAGCTTTCTTT
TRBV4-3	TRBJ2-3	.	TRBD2	CASSQGLAGSTDTQYF	TGCGCCAGCAGCCAAGGGCTAGCGGGGAGCACAGATACGCAGTATTTT
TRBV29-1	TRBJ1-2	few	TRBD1	CSAHKTGGSAYGYTF	TGCAGCGCCCACAAAACAGGGGGCTCTGCCTATGGCTACACCTTC
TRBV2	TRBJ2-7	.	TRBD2	CASSRPLAGGLIYEQYF	TGTGCCAGCAGCCGCCCCCTAGCGGGGGGGCTTATCTACGAGCAGTACTTC
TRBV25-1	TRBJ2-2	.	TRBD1	CASSGALGQGRNTGELFF	TGTGCCAGCAGTGGGGCGCTCGGACAGGGGCGGAACACCGGGGAGCTGTTTTTT
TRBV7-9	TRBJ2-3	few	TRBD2	CASSLFTSGSTDTQYF	TGTGCCAGCAGCTTATTTACTAGCGGAAGCACAGATACGCAGTATTTT
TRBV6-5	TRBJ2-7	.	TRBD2	CASREGLVFEQYF	TGTGCCAGCAGAGAGGGACTAGTATTCGAGCAGTACTTC
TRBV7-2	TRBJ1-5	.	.	CASSIPGLGQPQHF	TGTGCCAGCAGCATTCCGGGACTTGGTCAGCCCCAGCATTTT
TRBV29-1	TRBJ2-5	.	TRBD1	CSAAGTGETQYF	TGCAGCGCCGCCGGGACAGGGGAGACCCAGTACTTC
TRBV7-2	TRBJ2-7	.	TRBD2	CASSPTSGTPYEQYF	TGTGCCAGCAGCCCGACTAGCGGGACCCCCTACGAGCAGTACTTC
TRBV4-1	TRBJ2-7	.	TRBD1	CASSQAGQGEFSVEQYF	TGCGCCAGCAGCCAAGCCGGACAGGGAGAATTTTCGGTTGAGCAGTACTTC
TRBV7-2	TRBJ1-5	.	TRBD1	CASSFGRGSNQPQHF	TGTGCCAGCAGCTTTGGCAGGGGGAGCAATCAGCCCCAGCATTTT
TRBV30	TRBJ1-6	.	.	CAWSVQGNSPLHF	TGTGCCTGGAGTGTTCAGGGTAATTCACCCCTCCACTTT
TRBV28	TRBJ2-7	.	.	CASSPRGNSYEQYF	TGTGCCAGCAGCCCCAGGGGAAACTCCTACGAGCAGTACTTC
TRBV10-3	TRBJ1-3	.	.	CAISEHRLSGNTIYF	TGTGCCATCAGTGAGCACCGACTCTCTGGAAACACCATATATTTT
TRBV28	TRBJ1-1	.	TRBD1	CASSLSGGWGTEAFF	TGTGCCAGCAGTCTCTCAGGGGGCTGGGGCACTGAAGCTTTCTTT
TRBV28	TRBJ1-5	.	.	CASARTGLRIQPQHF	TGTGCCAGCGCCCGGACGGGACTGAGGATTCAGCCCCAGCATTTT
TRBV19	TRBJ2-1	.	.	CASSDRYNEQFF	TGTGCCAGTTCAGACAGATACAATGAGCAGTTCTTC
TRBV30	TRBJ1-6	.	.	CAWEQVNSPLHF	TGTGCCTGGGAACAGGTGAATTCACCCCTCCACTTT
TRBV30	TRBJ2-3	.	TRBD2	CAWGGLAGSTDTQYF	TGTGCCTGGGGGGGACTAGCGGGATCCACAGATACGCAGTATTTT
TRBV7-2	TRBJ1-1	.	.	CASSRVAGDDTEAFF	TGTGCCAGCAGTCGTGTGGCAGGGGATGACACTGAAGCTTTCTTT
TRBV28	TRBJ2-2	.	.	CASSLRSGFNTGELFF	TGTGCCAGCAGTTTGCGTTCGGGGTTCAACACCGGGGAGCTGTTTTTT
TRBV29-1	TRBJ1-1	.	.	CSVEVRGGNTEAFF	TGCAGCGTTGAAGTTCGTGGCGGGAACACTGAAGCTTTCTTT
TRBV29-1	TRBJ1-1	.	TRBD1	CSTYNRGGVGEAFF	TGCAGCACATACAACAGGGGTGGCGTAGGAGAAGCTTTCTTT
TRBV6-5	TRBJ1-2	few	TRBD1	CASSIGGDYGYTF	TGTGCCAGCAGTATAGGGGGCGACTATGGCTACACCTTC